The sample holds many counts of the clone carrying this TCR beta chain. This sample is drawn from a study of regulatory T cells in long-lasting Graves disease. In the study overall: Those Graves' patients who were newly diagnosed had been on antithyroid drugs under 3 months.

Time point given: newly diagnosed GD, antithyroid drugs for less than 3 months. There was RNA extracted from PBMCs, and the TCR library was made from it. Criteria from the American Thyroid Association guidelines were applied to diagnose Graves' disease. This CDR3 spans 14 amino acids. Germline assignment: CDR1 DFQATT and CDR2 SNEGSKA (reference sequence). To make TCR beta libraries, researchers used iRepertoire HTBI primers and Arm-PCR of CDR3 regions. MiXCR, run by TCRdb on the multiplex PCR reads, gives a single entry per CDR3 protein. The sample holds 540,000 or so distinct CDR3 sequences, less than 15% seen once. These data were also filed under a second study, of T cells in Graves' hyperthyroidism and ophthalmopathy. From that second work: Newly diagnosed hyperthyroidism, duration under 2 months, in patients aged 18 to 65. Most thyroid clonotypes with frequency above 0.001 were detected in blood.

The sequence derives from a young man with Graves disease. The chain joins TRBV20-1 to TRBJ2-1; D not certain. Sequencing was performed on peripheral blood mononuclear cells (PBMCs), taken at new diagnosis, from a patient treated with antithyroid drugs. This CDR3 reads CSHTTLRSYNEQFF. The CDR3 nucleotides are TGCAGCCACACGACTCTTCGCTCCTACAATGAGCAGTTCTTC.